The 25 T cell receptor beta chains reported below all come from one sample, sequenced in a study of identical twins. TCRdb redid the calling of the 5' RACE reads with MiXCR, one entry per CDR3 protein. The data show 350,000 or so distinct CDR3 sequences, over 9% seen once. These data also featured in a second study, about yellow fever vaccine responses in identical twins.

Sequenced input: CD8+ T cells sorted from blood. Source of these receptors: a woman between 18 and 29 years old in good health.

The rearrangement joins TRBV28 to TRBJ2-3; 8 nucleotides match TRBD1. Trimming removed 5 bases from V and 3 bases from J; junction bases left unmatched: 13. The CDR3 contains 17 residues. Germline assignment: CDR1 MDHEN and CDR2 SYDVKM. The CDR3 protein is CASSGGQGQVPTDTQYF. The CDR3 DNA reads TGTGCCAGCAGTGGAGGACAGGGACAAGTACCTACAGATACGCAGTATTTT.

This clonotype occurred a few times. CDR3 protein: CAISSGPTEAFF. Written as DNA, the CDR3 is TGTGCCATCAGTTCAGGGCCTACTGAAGCTTTCTTT. This rearrangement joins TRBV10-3 to TRBJ1-1; tentatively, D is TRBD1 (5 bases). This CDR3 has 12 residues. Germline values: CDR1 ENHRY, CDR2 SYGVKD. Trimming took 5 bases from V and 5 from J, leaving 9 bases between them.

This clonotype showed up just a few times. The CDR3 reads CASTRAGYPEAFF. DNA of the CDR3: TGTGCCAGCACCCGCGCAGGGTATCCTGAAGCTTTCTTT. The gene calls are TRBV7-9 and TRBJ1-1; maybe TRBD1 (5 bases). Trimming removed 7 bases from V and 6 bases from J, with 15 bases in between. This CDR3 is 13 amino acids long. The V gene's germline CDR1 is SEHNR and CDR2 FQNEAQ (reference sequence).

This clonotype was detected only a few times. The genes are TRBV3-1 and TRBJ2-5, with TRBD2 matching 9 bases. J gave up 5 bases and V 0 bases, and 7 bases lay outside the gene matches. The CDR3 sequence is 16 residues long. Germline CDR1 is LGHDT and CDR2 is YNNKEL (reference sequence). DNA for the CDR3: TGTGCCAGCAGCCAAGATCCGGCTAGCGGGATTGAGACCCAGTACTTC. This sequence encodes CASSQDPASGIETQYF.

This chain links TRBV7-9 with TRBJ1-4; 8 positions match TRBD1. The germline V gene encodes CDR1 SEHNR and CDR2 FQNEAQ (reference sequence). This CDR3 contains 15 residues. V was clipped by 6 bases and J by 11 bases; unmatched bases: 14. CDR3 DNA: TGTGCCAGCAGGCGAGGACAGGGCGTTTCGGATAAACTGTTTTTT. It yields the protein CASRRGQGVSDKLFF.

The chain links TRBV19 to TRBJ2-1, with D hard to call. Trimming stripped 6 bases from V and 0 bases from J, with 12 bases between. The CDR3 has 15 residues. CDR1 is LNHDA and CDR2 is SQIVND in the germline V gene (reference sequence). CDR3 sequence reads: CASSKTASSYNEQFF. The CDR3 DNA is TGTGCCAGTAGCAAAACGGCAAGCTCCTACAATGAGCAGTTCTTC.

The genes are TRBV20-1 and TRBJ1-1; unclear D gene. The CDR3 consists of 13 residues. Germline CDR1 is DFQATT and CDR2 is SNEGSKA (reference sequence). V was pared by 1 base and J by 5 bases, with 11 bases between. The CDR3 sequence: CSARVPVGTEAFF. The CDR3 nucleotides read TGCAGTGCTAGAGTCCCAGTGGGGACTGAAGCTTTCTTT.

Many counts were recorded for this clonotype. The rearrangement links TRBV3-1 to TRBJ2-5; 7 bases match TRBD2. Germline CDR1 and CDR2: LGHDT and YNNKEL (reference sequence). With 0 bases clipped from V and 2 bases from J, the junction kept 6 bases outside the gene matches. This CDR3 region has 16 residues. CDR3 region: CASSQEIKRGQETQYF. The CDR3 coding sequence is TGTGCCAGCAGCCAAGAGATCAAGCGGGGACAAGAGACCCAGTACTTC.

This clonotype has at least ten counts. The chain couples TRBV15 to TRBJ2-7, with D perhaps matching TRBD1 (6 bases). Germline loops: CDR1 LNHNV, CDR2 YYDKDF (reference sequence). This CDR3 has 15 amino acids. V was trimmed by 2 bases and J by 2 bases, leaving 13 bases between them. CDR3 bases: TGTGCCACCAGCAGACAGACAGGCGTTCCCTACGAGCAGTACTTC. It is translated as CATSRQTGVPYEQYF.

This clonotype was observed many times. V is TRBV24-1 and J is TRBJ1-1, with D unclear. V lost 6 bases and J 3 bases, leaving 10 bases between the germline ends. Germline V gives CDR1 KGHDR, CDR2 SFDVKD. This CDR3 contains 13 residues. The CDR3 region is CATSKGPYTEAFF. For the CDR3, the DNA is TGTGCCACCAGTAAGGGTCCCTACACTGAAGCTTTCTTT.

This clonotype was counted at least ten times. The chain has TRBV7-9 and TRBJ2-7, with 9 bases lining up with TRBD1. Per the germline V gene, CDR1 is SEHNR and CDR2 is FQNEAQ (reference sequence). This CDR3 has 13 residues. V lost 6 bases, J lost 4 bases, and 4 bases stayed unmatched. The chain's CDR3 is CASSQDRGYEQYV. CDR3 sequence (DNA): TGTGCCAGCAGTCAAGACAGGGGGTACGAGCAGTACGTC.

Many counts were recorded for this clonotype. The rearrangement links TRBV27 to TRBJ2-2; D is unresolved. Germline CDR1 MNHEY, CDR2 SMNVEV (reference sequence). This CDR3 has 12 residues. V shed 2 bases and J shed 4 bases, with 2 bases lying between them. In DNA form, the CDR3 reads TGTGCCAGCAGTTTACCCACCGGGGAGCTGTTTTTT. It is translated as CASSLPTGELFF.

This clonotype was recorded many times. V is TRBV29-1 and J is TRBJ2-3, with 7 bases aligning to TRBD2. With V trimmed by 7 bases and J by 1 base, 5 bases remained unmatched. CDR3 length: 13 amino acids. Germline V CDR1 and CDR2: SQVTM, ANQGSEA. This CDR3 is CSGQGGGTDTQYF. The CDR3 nucleotides read TGCAGCGGTCAGGGAGGGGGCACAGATACGCAGTATTTT.

V is TRBV12-3 or TRBV12-4 and J is TRBJ2-6, with D possibly being TRBD2 (6 bases). The CDR3 is 20 residues long. Trimming took off 6 bases at V and 1 base at J, with 25 bases between the two ends. CDR3 sequence (DNA): TGTGCCAGCAGCCCGCCGGTTCATGTGGAGGGTGGGTCTGGGGCCAACGTCCTGACTTTC. This translates into CASSPPVHVEGGSGANVLTF.

The CDR3 reads CSATRGSYNEQFF. In DNA, the CDR3 is TGCAGCGCAACTCGCGGCTCCTACAATGAGCAGTTCTTC. The rearrangement uses TRBV20-1 and TRBJ2-1; no clear D. CDR3 length: 13 residues. CDR1 is DFQATT and CDR2 is SNEGSKA in the germline V gene (reference sequence).

The chain uses TRBV6-1 and TRBJ2-7; TRBD1 is a possible D gene (6 bases). V was cut by 3 bases and J by 3 bases, with 12 bases left in between. The V gene's germline CDR1 is MNHNS and CDR2 SASEGT. This CDR3 is 14 amino acids long. The CDR3 loop reads CASSEGQGIYEQYF. The CDR3 region has the DNA TGTGCCAGCAGTGAGGGGCAGGGGATCTACGAGCAGTACTTC.

This clonotype appeared a few times. The rearrangement joins TRBV28 to TRBJ2-7, with D unclear. The CDR3 spans 8 residues. Germline values: CDR1 MDHEN, CDR2 SYDVKM. The chain's CDR3 is CASRHLPV. CDR3 in DNA: TGTGCCAGCAGACACTTGCCCGTC.

This clonotype has a handful of counts. Written as DNA, the CDR3 is TGCGCCAGCAGCCACGGTGGGACAGGGGGCGTGAGGACTGAAGCTTTCTTT. It specifies CASSHGGTGGVRTEAFF. The chain is built from TRBV4-1 and TRBJ1-1; 12 positions agree with TRBD1. Germline V gives CDR1 MGHRA, CDR2 YSYEKL. This CDR3 is 17 amino acids long. The trim removed 3 bases at V and 5 bases at J, leaving 10 bases unmatched.

This chain links TRBV7-6 with TRBJ2-3; D is perhaps TRBD1 (6 bases). The CDR3 length is 15 residues. Trimming stripped 4 bases from V and 2 bases from J, with 13 bases between. CDR1 and CDR2 (germline): SGHVS, FNYEAQ. The CDR3 is CASSSRDRTTDTQYF. The CDR3 nucleotides read TGTGCCAGCAGCTCCCGAGACAGGACCACAGATACGCAGTATTTT.

V gene TRBV7-9 combines with J gene TRBJ2-5; D not resolved. Deletions cut 1 base from V and 3 bases from J, with 6 bases between. Germline CDR1 reads SEHNR; CDR2 reads FQNEAQ (reference sequence). This CDR3 has 13 amino acids. The CDR3 bases are TGTGCCAGCAGCTTAGTGGGGAAAGAGACCCAGTACTTC. As protein: CASSLVGKETQYF.

This clonotype has a handful of counts. The V gene is TRBV12-3 or TRBV12-4, the J gene TRBJ2-3; D gene uncertain. The V end was cut by 5 bases, the J end by 2 bases, with 11 bases between. The CDR3 runs to 14 residues. This CDR3 reads CASSLAWVTDTQYF. DNA of the CDR3: TGTGCCAGCAGTCTTGCTTGGGTCACAGATACGCAGTATTTT.

The rearrangement uses TRBV21-1 and TRBJ2-6; the DNA was not used to check the table's D call, TRBD1. TRBV21-1 is annotated as a pseudogene. The CDR3 extends over 17 amino acids. CDR3 bases: TGTGCCAGCAGCAAGGGGACAGGGGTATCTGGGGCCAACGTCCTGACTTTC. Amino acid sequence: CASSKGTGVSGANVLTF.

The chain joins TRBV29-1 to TRBJ1-1; D may be TRBD1 (5 bases). V dropped 5 bases and J dropped 8 bases, with 15 bases sitting between them. The germline gives CDR1 SQVTM, CDR2 ANQGSEA. The CDR3 is 12 residues long. CDR3 nucleotides: TGCAGCGTTCCCTGGGGGGTTACAGAAGCTTTCTTT. It codes for CSVPWGVTEAFF.

This clonotype was picked up many times. The rearrangement joins TRBV7-9 to TRBJ2-6; D not certain. Deletions cut 0 bases from V and 0 bases from J, with 9 bases between. This CDR3 contains 17 residues. The germline CDR1 and CDR2 sequences are SEHNR and FQNEAQ (reference sequence). CDR3 loop: CASSLAGRYSGANVLTF. CDR3 sequence (DNA): TGTGCCAGCAGCTTAGCGGGCCGATACTCTGGGGCCAACGTCCTGACTTTC.

In this sample, this clonotype turned up a few times. The gene calls are TRBV7-3 and TRBJ2-1; 10 nucleotides align to TRBD1. Germline trimming cut 3 bases from V and 7 bases from J; bases unmatched to any gene: 6. Germline CDR1 is SGHTA and CDR2 is FQGTGA. CDR3 length: 15 amino acids. Written as DNA, the CDR3 is TGTGCCAGCAGCTTGGAGGGACAGGGGTGGAATGAGCAGTTCTTC. Translation: CASSLEGQGWNEQFF.